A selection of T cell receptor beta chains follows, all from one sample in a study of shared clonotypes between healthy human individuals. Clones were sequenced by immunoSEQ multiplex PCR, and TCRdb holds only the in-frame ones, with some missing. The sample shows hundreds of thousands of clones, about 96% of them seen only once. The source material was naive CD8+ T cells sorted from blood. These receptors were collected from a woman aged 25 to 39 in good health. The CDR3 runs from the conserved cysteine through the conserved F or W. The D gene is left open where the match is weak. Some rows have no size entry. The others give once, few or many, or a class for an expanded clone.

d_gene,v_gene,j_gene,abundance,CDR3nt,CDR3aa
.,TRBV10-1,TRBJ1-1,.,TGCGCCAGCAGTGAGTTTCAGGACAACACTGAAGCTTTCTTT,CASSEFQDNTEAFF
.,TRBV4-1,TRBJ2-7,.,TGCGCCAGCAGCCAAGAACTGCCGAAAGCCTCCTACGAGCAGTACTTC,CASSQELPKASYEQYF
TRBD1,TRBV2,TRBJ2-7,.,TGTGCCACTCGGGACAGCCAGGGGCCGTACGAGCAGTACTTC,CATRDSQGPYEQYF
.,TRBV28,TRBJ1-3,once,TGTGCCAGCACCCCTGGGGGTTGGGGTGGAAACACCATATATTTT,CASTPGGWGGNTIYF
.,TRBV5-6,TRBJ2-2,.,TGTGCCAGCAGCTTGGCGGTCATGGACCCAAACACCGGGGAGCTGTTTTTT,CASSLAVMDPNTGELFF
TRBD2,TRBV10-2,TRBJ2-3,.,TGCGCCAGCAATCCGACTAGCGGCCCCACAGATACGCAGTATTTT,CASNPTSGPTDTQYF
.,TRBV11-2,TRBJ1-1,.,TGTGCCAGCAGCTGGGGGGCCCCTGAAGCTTTCTTT,CASSWGAPEAFF
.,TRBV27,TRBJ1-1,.,TGTGCCAGCAGTTTATCGGGGTCCACTGAAGCTTTCTTT,CASSLSGSTEAFF
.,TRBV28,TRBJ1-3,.,TGTGCCAGCAGCCTAAGCTCCGAGGGTACAGGAAACACCATATATTTT,CASSLSSEGTGNTIYF
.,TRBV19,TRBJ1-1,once,TGTGCCAGTAGTATGGGCAGGGTCACTGAAGCTTTCTTT,CASSMGRVTEAFF
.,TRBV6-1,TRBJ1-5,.,TGTGCCAGCAGTGCTTATCAGCCCCAGCATTTT,CASSAYQPQHF
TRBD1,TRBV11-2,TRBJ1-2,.,TGTGCCAGCAGCGCAGGGGGCTATAGCTATGGCTACACCTTC,CASSAGGYSYGYTF
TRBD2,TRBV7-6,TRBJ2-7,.,TGTGCCAGCAGCTTGAGGGGAGGGGACGAGCAGTACTTC,CASSLRGGDEQYF
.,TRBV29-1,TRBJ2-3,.,TGCAGCGTTGAAGATGGGGATACGCAGTATTTT,CSVEDGDTQYF
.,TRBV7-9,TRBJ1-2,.,TGTGCCAGCAGCCCATCGGGATATCCTAACTATGGCTACACCTTC,CASSPSGYPNYGYTF
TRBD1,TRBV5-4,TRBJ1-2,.,TGTGCCAGCAGCTTGGAGGGGACAGCCTATGGCTACACCTTC,CASSLEGTAYGYTF
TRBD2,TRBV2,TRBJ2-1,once,TGTGCCAGCAGTGACCCTGGACTAGCGGGATGGTACAATGAGCAGTTCTTC,CASSDPGLAGWYNEQFF
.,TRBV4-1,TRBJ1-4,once,TGCGCCAGCAGCCCCCGACGACTTCCAAGCCGTGAAAAACTGTTTTTT,CASSPRRLPSREKLFF
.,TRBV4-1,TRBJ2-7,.,TGCGCCAGCAGCCAAGAGGACCGGACATCCTACGAGCAGTACTTC,CASSQEDRTSYEQYF
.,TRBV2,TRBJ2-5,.,TGTGCCAGCAGTGATTGGGAGAGACAAGAGACCCAGTACTTC,CASSDWERQETQYF
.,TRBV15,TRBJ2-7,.,TGTGCCACCAGGAACCAACGCGAGCGGACAACCTACGAGCAGTACTTC,CATRNQRERTTYEQYF
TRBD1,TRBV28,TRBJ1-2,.,TGTGCCAGCAGTTTAGAGACAGGGACCTATGGCTACACCTTC,CASSLETGTYGYTF
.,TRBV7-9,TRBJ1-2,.,TGTGCCAGCAGCATCAACCGACAGCGAGACTATGGCTACACCTTC,CASSINRQRDYGYTF
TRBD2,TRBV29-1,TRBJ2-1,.,TGCAGCGTTGAAGACTTTGGTTCCCCCGGACTAGCGGGAGGGCCGGGGCAGTTCTTC,CSVEDFGSPGLAGGPGQFF
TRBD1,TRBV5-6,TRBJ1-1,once,TGTGCCAGCAGCGACGGACAGGGCCGATCAATGAACACTGAAGCTTTCTTT,CASSDGQGRSMNTEAFF
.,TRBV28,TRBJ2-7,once,TGTGCCAGCAGTTTGCCGACCCGGGGCGCAGGGTTGGGCGAGCAGTACTTC,CASSLPTRGAGLGEQYF
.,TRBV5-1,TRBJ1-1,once,TGCGCCAGCTCACCACACGGGGGGCTGAGCACTGAAGCTTTCTTT,CASSPHGGLSTEAFF
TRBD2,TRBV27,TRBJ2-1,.,TGTGCCAGCAGTCCCCCGGGGACTAGTCCTAATGAGCAGTTCTTC,CASSPPGTSPNEQFF
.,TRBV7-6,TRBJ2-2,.,TGTGCCAGCAGCTTGACAGTACCGAACACCGGGGAGCTGTTTTTT,CASSLTVPNTGELFF
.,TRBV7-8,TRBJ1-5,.,TGTGCCAGCAGCAAAGAGCGGAGCAATCAGCCCCAGCATTTT,CASSKERSNQPQHF
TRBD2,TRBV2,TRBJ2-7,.,TGTGCCAGCAGTTCACCGACTAGCGGGAGATTTCACGAGCAGTACTTC,CASSSPTSGRFHEQYF
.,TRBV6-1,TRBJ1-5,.,TGTGCCGCCCGGGCGAGGGCCAATAGCAATCAGCCCCAGCATTTT,CAARARANSNQPQHF
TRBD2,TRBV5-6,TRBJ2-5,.,TGTGCCAGCAGCTTGCTGAGCGGGAGCGTGACCCAGTACTTC,CASSLLSGSVTQYF
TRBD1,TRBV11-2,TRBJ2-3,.,TGTGCCAGCAGCACAGGGGCGAGCACAGATACGCAGTATTTT,CASSTGASTDTQYF
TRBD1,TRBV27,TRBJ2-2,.,TGTGCCAGCAGTGGATACAGGGGGCTCGGCACCGGGGAGCTGTTTTTT,CASSGYRGLGTGELFF
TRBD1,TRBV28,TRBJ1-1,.,TGTGCCAGCAGTCGTATGACAGGGCCGGCTTTCTTT,CASSRMTGPAFF
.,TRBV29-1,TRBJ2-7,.,TGCAGCGTTGGCCGGGATGGTTCACTTTACGAGCAGTACTTC,CSVGRDGSLYEQYF
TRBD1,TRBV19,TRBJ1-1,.,TGTGCCAGTATCAGCAGGGGGGGCACTGAAGCTTTCTTT,CASISRGGTEAFF
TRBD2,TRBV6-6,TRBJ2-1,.,TGTGCCACTCGAGGGACTAGCGCCCTCTACAATGAGCAGTTCTTC,CATRGTSALYNEQFF
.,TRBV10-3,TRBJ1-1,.,TGTGCCATCAGGGTGGACAGCACTGAAGCTTTCTTT,CAIRVDSTEAFF
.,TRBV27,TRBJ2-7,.,TGTGCCAGCAGTTCCCGGGAGATAGCAGGGGCTCCCTACGAGCAGTACTTC,CASSSREIAGAPYEQYF
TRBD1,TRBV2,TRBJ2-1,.,TGTGCCAGCAGCGAAACAGGGGCCTCCTACAATGAGCAGTTCTTC,CASSETGASYNEQFF
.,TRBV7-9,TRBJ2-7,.,TGTGCCAGCAGCCCCCCTGGGGACGAGCAGTACTTC,CASSPPGDEQYF
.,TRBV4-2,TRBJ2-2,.,TGTGCCAGCAGCCAAGACTTCAGGGGTACCGGGGAGCTGTTTTTT,CASSQDFRGTGELFF
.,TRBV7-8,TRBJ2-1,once,TGTGCCAGCAGCCCCGGCGGGTGGCTGGGGAATGAGCAGTTCTTC,CASSPGGWLGNEQFF
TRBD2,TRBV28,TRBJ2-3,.,TGTGCCAGCAGTTTGGCGGGAGAGATCACAGATACGCAGTATTTT,CASSLAGEITDTQYF
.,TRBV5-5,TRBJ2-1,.,TGTGCCAGCAGCTTGGACCGGGGACTTCTAGAGCAGTTCTTC,CASSLDRGLLEQFF